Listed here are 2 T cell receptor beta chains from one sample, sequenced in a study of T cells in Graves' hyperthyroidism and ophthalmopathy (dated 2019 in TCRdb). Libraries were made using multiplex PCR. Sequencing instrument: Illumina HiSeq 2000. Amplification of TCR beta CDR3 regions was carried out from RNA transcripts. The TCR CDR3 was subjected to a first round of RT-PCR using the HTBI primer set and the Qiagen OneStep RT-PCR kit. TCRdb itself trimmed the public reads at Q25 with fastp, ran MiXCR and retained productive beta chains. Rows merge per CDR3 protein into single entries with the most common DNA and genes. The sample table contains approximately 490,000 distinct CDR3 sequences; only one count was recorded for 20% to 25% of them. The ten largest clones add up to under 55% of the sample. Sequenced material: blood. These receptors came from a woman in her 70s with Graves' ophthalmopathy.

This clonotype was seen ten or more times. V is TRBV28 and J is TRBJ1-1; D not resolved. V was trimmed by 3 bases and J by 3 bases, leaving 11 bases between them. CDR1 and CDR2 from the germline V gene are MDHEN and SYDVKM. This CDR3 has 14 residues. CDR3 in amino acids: CASSFGTRYTEAFF. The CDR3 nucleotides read TGTGCCAGCAGTTTCGGTACAAGGTACACTGAAGCTTTCTTT.

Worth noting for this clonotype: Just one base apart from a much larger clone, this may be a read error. The CDR3 sequence: CASRQGASHEKLFF. CDR3 coding DNA: TGTGCCAGCAGACAGGGGGCGAGTCATGAAAAACTGTTTTTT. The rearrangement links TRBV2 to TRBJ1-4, with 9 positions matching TRBD1. Germline V gene sequence: CDR1 SNHLY, CDR2 FYNNEI. V dropped 6 bases and J dropped 6; count of bases not matched to a gene: 5. This CDR3 spans 14 amino acids.